These 23 T cell receptor beta chains share one sample of origin, sequenced in a study of shared clonotypes between healthy human individuals. Assay used: immunoSEQ multiplex PCR; TCRdb lists only in-frame clones, some missing. Here the sample spans hundreds of thousands of clones, more than 85% being singletons. Terminally differentiated effector memory CD45RA+ cells were excluded from the naive CD8 cells, which were CD45RO-negative and positively selected for CCR7. Source material: naive CD8+ T cells sorted from blood. The receptors stem from a man aged 30-40 years in good health.

This chain uses TRBV18 with TRBJ2-3; 14 bases agree with TRBD2. Germline V gene lookup returns CDR1 KGHSH and CDR2 LQKENI. The CDR3 extends over 15 amino acids. With 5 bases clipped from V and 5 bases from J, the junction kept 3 bases outside the gene matches. CDR3 amino acids: CASSMTSGRGDTQYF. The CDR3, as DNA: TGTGCCAGCTCAATGACTAGCGGGAGGGGAGATACGCAGTATTTT. Looking up the rest from reference TRBV18 and TRBJ2-3 gives the full variable domain: NAGVMQNPRHLVRRRGQEARLRCSPMKGHSHVYWYRQLPEEGLKFMVYLQKENIIDESGMPKERFSAEFPKEGPSILRIQQVVRGDSAAYFCASSMTSGRGDTQYFGPGTRLTVL.

The chain has TRBV29-1 and TRBJ2-5, with TRBD2 identical over 8 bases. CDR3 size: 15 residues. V gave up 3 bases and J gave up 2 bases; unmatched junction bases: 8. Per the germline V gene, CDR1 is SQVTM and CDR2 is ANQGSEA. CDR3 sequence: CSVDPFSGTQETQYF. CDR3 nucleotide sequence: TGCAGCGTTGACCCTTTTAGCGGGACACAAGAGACCCAGTACTTC. Combining the CDR3 with reference TRBV29-1 and TRBJ2-5 gives the whole variable domain SAVISQKPSRDICQRGTSLTIQCQVDSQVTMMFWYRQQPGQSLTLIATANQGSEATYESGFVIDKFPISRPNLTFSTLTVSNMSPEDSSIYLCSVDPFSGTQETQYFGPGTRLLVL.

The chain joins TRBV4-1 to TRBJ2-6, with D maybe TRBD1 (5 bases). V was cut by 4 bases and J by 1 base, with 8 bases left in between. This CDR3 spans 15 amino acids. Germline V gene data show CDR1 as MGHRA and CDR2 as YSYEKL. CDR3: CASSPQGSGANVLTF. In nucleotides, the CDR3 is TGCGCCAGCAGCCCCCAGGGATCTGGGGCCAACGTCCTGACTTTC.

The V gene is TRBV4-1, the J gene TRBJ1-4, with a possible D match to TRBD1 (6 bases). Germline-derived CDR1 and CDR2 are MGHRA and YSYEKL. CDR3 length: 12 residues. Between the trimmed V and J ends, which lost 6 bases and 10 bases, there was a span of 12 bases. Written as DNA, the CDR3 is TGCGCCAGCAGTTTACAGGGAGCAAAACTGTTTTTT. It is translated as CASSLQGAKLFF.

This clone was seen more than once but under ten times. The rearrangement uses TRBV7-8 and TRBJ2-1; 7 bases agree with TRBD2. The junction had 8 bases not matched to a gene; V was cut back by 5 bases and J by 4 bases. CDR3 length: 15 residues. Germline V gives CDR1 SGHVS, CDR2 FQNEAQ. The CDR3 DNA is TGTGCCAGCAGCCTGAGCGGGACCACTTACAATGAGCAGTTCTTC. Translating gives CASSLSGTTYNEQFF.

The chain carries TRBV11-2 and TRBJ1-1; D is undetermined. This CDR3 is 12 amino acids long. Germline values: CDR1 SGHAT, CDR2 FQNNGV. Trimming removed 1 base at V and 7 bases at J, with 7 bases between. The CDR3 loop is CASSLGGDEAFF. The CDR3 coding sequence is TGTGCCAGCAGCTTAGGTGGGGATGAAGCTTTCTTT.

V and J are TRBV7-9 and TRBJ2-1; the match to TRBD2 covers 8 bases. The germline V gene has CDR1 SEHNR and CDR2 FQNEAQ (reference sequence). V lost 8 bases to trimming and J lost 7 bases; unmatched junction nucleotides: 16. The CDR3 extends over 16 amino acids. The CDR3 bases are TGTGCCAGCCACGCGATCCGGGGACTAGAGTTTAATGAGCAGTTCTTC. It yields the protein CASHAIRGLEFNEQFF.

The chain couples TRBV27 to TRBJ1-1, with 7 bases lining up with TRBD1. From germline, CDR1 is MNHEY and CDR2 SMNVEV (reference sequence). The CDR3 covers 15 residues. Trimming removed 5 bases from V and 5 bases from J; junction bases left unmatched: 11. This CDR3 is CASSLDRVGRTEAFF. In nucleotides, the CDR3 is TGTGCCAGCAGTCTCGACAGGGTGGGTAGGACTGAAGCTTTCTTT.

CDR3 amino acids: CASSLGGDDGSYGYTF. The CDR3, as DNA: TGTGCCAGCAGCTTAGGAGGGGACGATGGATCCTATGGCTACACCTTC. The V and J genes are TRBV7-6 and TRBJ1-2; maybe TRBD1 (5 bases). Between the trimmed V and J ends, which lost 1 base and 4 bases, there was a span of 16 bases. The CDR3 has 16 amino acids. Germline assignment: CDR1 SGHVS and CDR2 FNYEAQ.

The chain has TRBV7-8 and TRBJ2-2, with a weak D call TRBD1 (5 bases). Germline CDR1 is SGHVS and CDR2 is FQNEAQ. Trimming took 3 bases from V and 6 from J, leaving 14 bases between them. The CDR3 contains 15 residues. The CDR3 DNA is TGTGCCAGCAGCTTCTACACAGGATATTCCGGGGAGCTGTTTTTT. Its translation: CASSFYTGYSGELFF.

As to this clone: Other DNA sequences in this sample translate to the same CDR3. The genes are TRBV27 and TRBJ2-2; D uncertain. Trimming pared 3 bases from V and 2 bases from J, leaving 4 bases between. The germline V gene has CDR1 MNHEY and CDR2 SMNVEV (reference sequence). The length of the CDR3 is 13 residues. Here the CDR3 DNA reads TGTGCCAGCAGTTTCATAAACACCGGGGAGCTGTTTTTT. Its protein is CASSFINTGELFF.

The rearrangement joins TRBV7-9 to TRBJ2-4, with 9 bases identical to TRBD1. This CDR3 has 16 amino acids. The V gene end was trimmed by 5 bases and the J gene end by 1 base; junction bases not matched to a gene: 6. The germline V gene has CDR1 SEHNR and CDR2 FQNEAQ (reference sequence). CDR3: CASSTGGGLAKNIQYF. CDR3 sequence (DNA): TGTGCCAGCAGCACAGGGGGCGGGTTGGCCAAAAACATTCAGTACTTC.

The DNA for the CDR3 is TGTGCCAGCAGTCCATCCGGGACTCTCGATGAGCAGTTCTTC. Residues: CASSPSGTLDEQFF. The chain carries TRBV27 and TRBJ2-1; D might be TRBD2 (6 bases). This CDR3 is built from 14 residues. Germline assignment: CDR1 MNHEY and CDR2 SMNVEV (reference sequence). Trimming took off 5 bases at V and 8 bases at J, with 16 bases between the two ends.

This clone was picked up one time. The V gene is TRBV13, the J gene TRBJ1-1; perhaps TRBD1 as D (6 bases). The germline V gene encodes CDR1 PRHDT and CDR2 FYEKMQ (reference sequence). The CDR3 loop spans 14 amino acids. Trimming shortened V by 4 bases and J by 1 base, and 10 bases separated the two germline ends. CDR3 loop: CASSSPTGNTEAFF. The CDR3 DNA sequence: TGTGCCAGCAGCTCTCCGACAGGGAACACTGAAGCTTTCTTT.

This clone is a singleton in its sample. The chain recombines TRBV14 with TRBJ2-1; TRBD2 matches at 10 bases. The CDR3 is 16 residues long. Unmatched junction bases numbered 2, after V lost 3 bases and J lost 0 bases. Germline-derived CDR1 and CDR2 are SGHDN and FVKESK. The CDR3: CASSHPSGSSYNEQFF. The CDR3 nucleotides are TGTGCCAGCAGCCACCCTAGCGGGAGCTCCTACAATGAGCAGTTCTTC.

V is TRBV5-1 and J is TRBJ2-7; no reliable D call. CDR3 size: 14 residues. V gave up 3 bases and J gave up 3 bases, with 13 bases separating them. Germline V gene sequence: CDR1 SGHRS, CDR2 YFSETQ. In nucleotides, the CDR3 is TGCGCCAGCAGCTCCCGTCTTGGGTACTACGAGCAGTACTTC. It translates to CASSSRLGYYEQYF. Using reference TRBV5-1 and TRBJ2-7 for the parts outside the CDR3, the full variable domain is KAGVTQTPRYLIKTRGQQVTLSCSPISGHRSVSWYQQTPGQGLQFLFEYFSETQRNKGNFPGRFSGRQFSNSRSEMNVSTLELGDSALYLCASSSRLGYYEQYFGPGTRLTVT.

The V call is TRBV4-1, the J call TRBJ2-7; no clear D. The CDR3 length is 13 residues. With 4 bases removed from V and 3 bases from J, the gap between germline ends came to 10 bases. Per the germline V gene, CDR1 is MGHRA and CDR2 is YSYEKL. The DNA of the CDR3 is TGCGCCAGCAGCCCATCGTTTGACTACGAGCAGTACTTC. It is translated as CASSPSFDYEQYF.

This clone has only one observation. The rearrangement uses TRBV27 and TRBJ2-1; tentative D call: TRBD2 (5 bases). The CDR3 contains 17 residues. Germline CDR1 MNHEY, CDR2 SMNVEV (reference sequence). Trimming took off 6 bases at V and 5 bases at J, with 23 bases between the two ends. As DNA, the CDR3 is TGTGCCAGCAGGTTTTTAGGTGGGGAGATCGCCCACAATGAGCAGTTCTTC. Translating it yields CASRFLGGEIAHNEQFF.

The genes are TRBV7-7 and TRBJ2-7, with TRBD2 as a possible D gene (7 bases). The CDR3 extends over 15 amino acids. Germline CDR1 SSHAT, CDR2 FNYEAQ (reference sequence). The V end lost 0 bases, the J end lost 2 bases, and 11 bases lay between the germline ends. The CDR3 sequence: CASSLAWGGAYEQYF. The CDR3 DNA reads TGTGCCAGCAGCTTAGCGTGGGGGGGCGCCTACGAGCAGTACTTC.

The V gene is TRBV7-8, the J gene TRBJ2-3; 12 nucleotides align to TRBD2. J lost 0 bases, V lost 4 bases, and 2 bases had no gene match. The CDR3 consists of 16 residues. From germline, CDR1 is SGHVS and CDR2 FQNEAQ. The CDR3 nucleotides are TGTGCCAGCAGCTCCGGGACTAGCGGGAGCACAGATACGCAGTATTTT. Translated: CASSSGTSGSTDTQYF.

V gene TRBV13 combines with J gene TRBJ2-7, with no clear D. This CDR3 is 15 amino acids long. CDR1 and CDR2 (germline): PRHDT, FYEKMQ (reference sequence). V was trimmed by 5 bases and J by 1 base, leaving 15 bases between them. The CDR3 loop reads CASSPSGGGSYEQYF. The CDR3 DNA reads as TGTGCCAGCAGCCCTTCTGGTGGTGGGTCCTACGAGCAGTACTTC. Full variable domain (outside the CDR3, taken from reference TRBV13 and TRBJ2-7): AAGVIQSPRHLIKEKRETATLKCYPIPRHDTVYWYQQGPGQDPQFLISFYEKMQSDKGSIPDRFSAQQFSDYHSELNMSSLELGDSALYFCASSPSGGGSYEQYFGPGTRLTVT.

This chain links TRBV27 with TRBJ2-2; no clear D. CDR3 size: 14 residues. The germline V and J ends were trimmed by 1 base and 7 bases, with 10 bases remaining between them. Per germline, CDR1 MNHEY and CDR2 SMNVEV (reference sequence). Here the CDR3 DNA reads TGTGCCAGCAGTTTATTAGGACCCGTCGGGGAGCTGTTTTTT. Protein product: CASSLLGPVGELFF.

The chain recombines TRBV7-9 with TRBJ2-7; no reliable D call. This CDR3 comprises 14 residues. The V end lost 2 bases, the J end lost 0 bases, and 8 bases lay between the germline ends. Germline V gives CDR1 SEHNR, CDR2 FQNEAQ (reference sequence). DNA for the CDR3: TGTGCCAGCAGCTTATCTCTGAGCTCCTACGAGCAGTACTTC. It is translated as CASSLSLSSYEQYF. The complete variable domain, with remaining parts taken from reference TRBV7-9 and TRBJ2-7, reads DTGVSQNPRHKITKRGQNVTFRCDPISEHNRLYWYRQTLGQGPEFLTYFQNEAQLEKSRLLSDRFSAERPKGSFSTLEIQRTEQGDSAMYLCASSLSLSSYEQYFGPGTRLTVT.